These 8 T cell receptor beta chains were sequenced from one sample in a study of T cell responses to AZD1222 COVID-19 vaccine. Only in-frame clones appear in the TCRdb table, and some are missing; sequencing was by immunoSEQ multiplex PCR. Of 15,000 or so clones in the sample, 84% are singletons; the top ten hold around 40%. The material sequenced was peripheral blood, taken 28 days after the second AZD1222 dose. The receptor source for this set is an adult who received the AZD1222 COVID-19 vaccine.

The chain uses TRBV5-1 and TRBJ1-1, with a possible D match to TRBD1 (5 bases). Per germline, CDR1 SGHRS and CDR2 YFSETQ. The CDR3 runs to 14 residues. The V gene lost 4 bases and the J gene lost 1 base, with 11 bases spanning the gap. This CDR3 is CASSLRESNTEAFF. As DNA, the CDR3 is TGCGCCAGCAGCCTCAGGGAATCGAACACTGAAGCTTTCTTT.

The rearrangement joins TRBV2 to TRBJ2-1, with D possibly matching TRBD2 (5 bases). The CDR3 has 14 amino acids. V lost 4 bases and J 15 bases, leaving 22 bases between the germline ends. Germline CDR1 SNHLY, CDR2 FYNNEI. CDR3 coding DNA: TGTGCCAGCAGTGCCGGGAACCGAGCCGCTTTCCCGTTCTTC. Protein: CASSAGNRAAFPFF.

The chain carries TRBV7-2 and TRBJ1-2; 9 nucleotides align to TRBD1. This CDR3 has 13 residues. J was trimmed by 7 bases and V by 5 bases; bases with no gene match: 5. The germline CDR1 and CDR2 sequences are SGHTA and FQGNSA. The CDR3: CASSPDRGAGYTF. CDR3 in DNA: TGTGCCAGCAGCCCGGACAGGGGAGCTGGCTACACCTTC.

J is TRBJ2-7 and V is TRBV7-6, with 10 bases aligning to TRBD1. The CDR3 extends over 17 amino acids. V was clipped by 5 bases and J by 5 bases; unmatched bases: 15. CDR1 and CDR2 (germline): SGHVS, FNYEAQ. The CDR3 loop reads CASSPYMPGTGADEQYF. Here the CDR3 DNA reads TGTGCCAGCAGCCCCTACATGCCAGGGACAGGGGCCGACGAGCAGTACTTC.

The chain carries TRBV19 and TRBJ1-1, with D maybe TRBD1 (5 bases). The germline CDR1 and CDR2 sequences are LNHDA and SQIVND (reference sequence). The CDR3 has 14 residues. Trimming left V 5 bases short and J 8 bases short, with 18 bases between. The CDR3 here is CASSPTDTFREAFF. CDR3 bases: TGTGCCAGTAGTCCTACGGACACATTCAGGGAAGCTTTCTTT.

This clone turned up a few times. The chain carries TRBV12-3 or TRBV12-4 and TRBJ1-1; D call uncertain. V lost 3 bases and J lost 6, with 11 bases in between. The CDR3 covers 13 residues. CDR3 loop: CASSFDPPPEAFF. The CDR3 DNA follows: TGTGCCAGCAGTTTCGACCCCCCGCCTGAAGCTTTCTTT.

This clone occurred once. The rearrangement joins TRBV6-1 to TRBJ1-2; D uncertain. Trimming cost V 3 bases and J 5 bases, with 10 bases left between them. Germline loops: CDR1 MNHNS, CDR2 SASEGT. The CDR3 is made up of 13 amino acids. The CDR3 loop reads CASSELQAYGYTF. CDR3 DNA: TGTGCCAGCAGTGAGTTGCAGGCTTATGGCTACACCTTC.

The chain has TRBV12-3 or TRBV12-4 and TRBJ2-1; maybe TRBD1 (6 bases). Trimming removed 10 bases from V and 3 bases from J, with 10 bases in between. CDR3 length equals 12 residues. Here the CDR3 reads CATRGGYNEQFF. The CDR3 coding sequence is TGTGCCACCCGAGGGGGCTACAATGAGCAGTTCTTC.